The present entry profiles one T cell receptor beta chain with its context. Its target is unknown. The sample comes from a study of OX40 agonist ivuxolimab in advanced cancers. Study-level information: With ivuxolimab, an agonistic anti-OX40 (CD134) antibody, patients were treated. Study results and limitations: CD8+ T cells were the subset that, on average, had more expanded clones than CD4+.

TCRdb's copy holds only in-frame clones and misses some; the assay was immunoSEQ multiplex PCR. The table includes over 80,000 clones, 83% detected once. Patients with autoimmune history or systemic immunosuppression were excluded. In germline, CDR1 is SGHNT, CDR2 YENEEA. Trimming took 4 bases from V and 5 from J, leaving 15 bases between them. This CDR3 has 14 residues. This sample comprised CD4+ or CD8+ T cells sorted from blood, obtained in a trial of the OX40 agonist ivuxolimab. The V call is TRBV11-3, the J call TRBJ2-7; D may correspond to TRBD1 or TRBD2 (5 bases each). The sequence was collected from an adult with an advanced solid tumor such as melanoma, head and neck, liver or kidney cancer. This CDR3 is CASSSERGRNEQYF. The CDR3 DNA sequence: TGTGCCAGCAGCTCAGAGAGGGGTCGGAACGAGCAGTACTTC.